This TCR gamma chain was observed in a study of Vδ1+ human thymocytes. Study-level results: In the thymus, TRG and TRD repertoires looked highly polyclonal with Gaussian CDR3 lengths. Thymic delta-chain repertoires held around 20% Vdelta2 sequences and few Vdelta3, despite high sort purity. TRD repertoires were essentially private, unlike widely shared TRG clonotypes.

After removal of 0 bases from V and 10 bases from J, the junction contained 6 bases not matched to a gene. The CDR3 runs to 12 residues. Germline lookup yields CDR1 VENAVY and CDR2 YDSYNSRV. After alphabeta T cell depletion, CD3+ Vdelta1+ Vdelta2- thymocytes were sorted. Sorted Vdelta1+ thymocytes were roughly 97% to 99.6% pure. Extracted RNA was reverse transcribed into cDNA. Pooled V-gene forward primers with one constant-region reverse primer generated the CDR3 amplicons by multiplex PCR. TCRdb re-analyzed the multiplex PCR reads via CATT. The sample includes about 36,000 gamma-chain clones, roughly 21% of them seen just once. A note on this clone: Its antigen is not known. The identical CDR3 is also encoded by other nucleotide sequences in the sample.

The V gene is TRGV8, the J gene TRGJ1 or TRGJ2. The clonotype comes from a girl less than two years old who had congenital heart surgery. Sequencing used Vdelta1+ gamma-delta thymocytes from the thymus. Subset here: FACS-sorted CD3+ TCRalphabeta- TCRVdelta1+ TCRVdelta2- thymocytes. The CDR3, as DNA: TGTGCCACCTGGGATAGGCCGGGAAAGAAACTCTTT. Translation gives CATWDRPGKKLF.